This T cell receptor (beta chain) comes out of a study of high-grade serous ovarian cancer treatment subgroups. General study results and limits: Repertoire similarity ranged roughly 0.1 to 0.85 between tumors of one patient. TCR relatedness rose with neoantigen level and trended with mutation load. Only CDR3 was analyzed; CDR1 and CDR2 were not.

Clones were sequenced by immunoSEQ multiplex PCR, and TCRdb holds only the in-frame ones, with some missing. Of roughly 2,700 clones in the sample, more than 65% were seen once. This CDR3 comprises 17 residues. V gave up 2 bases and J gave up 0 bases, with 14 bases separating them. Germline CDR1 SGHAT, CDR2 FQNNGV. On this clone: Antigen unknown.

Tumor samples were taken before definitive surgery or chemotherapy. This chain connects TRBV11-2 to TRBJ1-3; D possibly corresponds to TRBD1 (6 bases). This TCR was sampled from a human donor with high-grade serous ovarian cancer. What was sequenced was tumor tissue. The CDR3 loop is CASSLTPQGTSGNTIYF. The CDR3 bases are TGTGCCAGCAGCTTAACCCCCCAGGGGACCTCTGGAAACACCATATATTTT.